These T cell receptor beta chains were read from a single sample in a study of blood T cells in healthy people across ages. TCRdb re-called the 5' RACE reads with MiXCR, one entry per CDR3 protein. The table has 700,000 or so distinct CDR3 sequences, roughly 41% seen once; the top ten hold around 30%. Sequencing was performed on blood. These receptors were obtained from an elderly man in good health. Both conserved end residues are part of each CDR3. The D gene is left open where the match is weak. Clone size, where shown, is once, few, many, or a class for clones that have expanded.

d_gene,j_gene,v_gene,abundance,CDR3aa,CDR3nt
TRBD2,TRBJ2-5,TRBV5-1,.,CASSSGLAGGQGTQYF,TGCGCCAGCAGCTCCGGACTAGCGGGAGGACAAGGGACCCAGTACTTC
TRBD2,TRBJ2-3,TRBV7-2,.,CASRGSGGAEMQYF,TGTGCCAGCAGGGGCAGCGGGGGGGCAGAGATGCAGTATTTT
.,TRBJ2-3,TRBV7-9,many,CASSLLTDTQYF,TGTGCCAGCAGCTTACTTACAGATACGCAGTATTTT
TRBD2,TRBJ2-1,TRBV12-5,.,CASGLVIAGGAYNKQFF,TGTGCTAGTGGTTTGGTGATAGCGGGGGGAGCCTACAATAAGCAGTTCTTC
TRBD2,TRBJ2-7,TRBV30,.,CAWRTAGGSYEQYF,TGTGCCTGGAGAACAGCGGGAGGCTCCTACGAGCAGTACTTC
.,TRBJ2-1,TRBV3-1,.,CASSRGLRGYNEQFF,TGTGCCAGCAGCCGAGGACTGAGGGGGTACAATGAGCAGTTCTTC
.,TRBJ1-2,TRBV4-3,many,CASSQSAYYGYTF,TGCGCCAGCAGCCAATCGGCATACTATGGCTACACCTTC
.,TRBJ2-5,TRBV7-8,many,CASSLGSTGTVGEQYF,TGTGCCAGCAGCTTAGGTAGCACGGGGACGGTAGGTGAGCAGTACTTC
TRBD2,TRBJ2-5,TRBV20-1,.,CSARRRLADRQKGETQYF,TGCAGTGCTAGACGGCGGCTAGCGGACCGACAAAAGGGAGAGACCCAGTACTTC
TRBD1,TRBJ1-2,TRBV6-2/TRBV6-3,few,CASSRTGPATGYTF,TGTGCCAGCAGTCGGACAGGGCCCGCGACGGGCTACACCTTC
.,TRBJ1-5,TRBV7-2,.,CASRRNRNSNQPQHF,TGTGCCAGCAGACGGAACAGGAATAGCAATCAGCCCCAGCATTTT
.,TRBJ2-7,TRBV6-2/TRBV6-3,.,CASSELGRGPSVHEQYF,TGTGCCAGCAGTGAGCTTGGGCGGGGGCCTTCTGTCCACGAGCAGTACTTC
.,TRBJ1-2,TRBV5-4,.,CASSPGGGGIADGYTF,TGTGCCAGCAGCCCGGGCGGTGGGGGCATCGCTGATGGCTACACCTTC
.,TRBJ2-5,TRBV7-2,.,CASSLGILQETQYF,TGTGCCAGCAGCTTAGGTATACTCCAAGAGACCCAGTACTTC
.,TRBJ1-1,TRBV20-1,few,CSAFPSQQNTEAFF,TGCAGTGCCTTTCCTTCTCAGCAGAACACTGAAGCTTTCTTT
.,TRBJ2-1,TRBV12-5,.,CASGGRDSGLMNEQFF,TGTGCTAGTGGCGGCCGGGACTCTGGACTTATGAATGAGCAGTTCTTC
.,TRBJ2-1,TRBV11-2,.,CASSLDLGSSGANEQFF,TGTGCCAGCAGCTTAGATCTGGGCTCATCTGGGGCCAATGAGCAGTTCTTC
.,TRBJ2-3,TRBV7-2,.,CASSTPSRSLGDTQYF,TGTGCCAGCAGCACACCCTCGCGATCCCTTGGAGATACGCAGTATTTT
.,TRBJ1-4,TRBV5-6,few,CASSTPGGSNEKLFF,TGTGCCAGCAGCACCCCGGGGGGCTCTAATGAAAAACTGTTTTTT
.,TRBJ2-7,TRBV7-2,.,CASSETGGPSYEQYF,TGTGCCAGCAGCGAAACCGGGGGGCCGAGCTACGAGCAGTACTTC
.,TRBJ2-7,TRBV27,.,CAGRRAGTPEEQYF,TGTGCTGGCAGGAGGGCAGGAACACCTGAAGAGCAGTACTTC
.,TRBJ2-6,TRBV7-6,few,CASSRLAMVPFGANVLTF,TGTGCCAGCAGCCGTCTTGCGATGGTCCCCTTTGGGGCCAACGTCCTGACTTTC
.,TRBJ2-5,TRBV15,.,CASRAEHQETQYF,TGTGCCTCCAGGGCAGAACACCAAGAGACCCAGTACTTC
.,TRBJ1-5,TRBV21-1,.,CASSRAPGQINQPQHF,TGTGCCAGCAGCAGGGCTCCGGGACAGATCAATCAGCCCCAGCATTTT
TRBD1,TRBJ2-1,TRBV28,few,CASSRPGTGGVEQFF,TGTGCCAGCAGCCGTCCCGGGACAGGGGGCGTTGAGCAGTTCTTC
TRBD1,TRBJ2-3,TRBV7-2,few,CASSLAITGALSTDTQYF,TGTGCCAGCAGCTTAGCGATTACAGGGGCACTCAGCACAGATACGCAGTATTTT
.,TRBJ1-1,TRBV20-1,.,CSARRGPRGNTEAFF,TGCAGTGCTAGACGAGGGCCGAGAGGAAACACTGAAGCTTTCTTT
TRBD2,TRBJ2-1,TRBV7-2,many,CASSLAGGAMANEQFF,TGTGCCAGCAGCTTAGCCGGGGGGGCCATGGCCAATGAGCAGTTCTTC
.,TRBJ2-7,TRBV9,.,CASSVDVSGTVEQYF,TGTGCCAGCAGCGTAGACGTTAGCGGAACTGTCGAGCAGTACTTC
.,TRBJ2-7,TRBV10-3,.,CAISDRTGTLSYEQYF,TGTGCCATCAGTGACAGAACCGGGACACTCTCCTACGAGCAGTACTTC
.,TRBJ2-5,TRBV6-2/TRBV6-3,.,CASSHGVKTQYF,TGTGCCAGCAGCCACGGGGTGAAGACCCAGTACTTC
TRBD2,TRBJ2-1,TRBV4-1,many,CASSLDRTSLNEQFF,TGCGCCAGCAGCCTTGATCGGACTAGCCTGAATGAGCAGTTCTTC
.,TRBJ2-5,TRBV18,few,CASSPWDGGETQYF,TGTGCCAGCTCACCCTGGGACGGAGGGGAGACCCAGTACTTC
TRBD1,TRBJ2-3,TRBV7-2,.,CASSQTGVTDTQYF,TGTGCCAGCAGCCAGACAGGGGTTACAGATACGCAGTATTTT
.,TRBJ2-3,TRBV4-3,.,CASSQEWSGIHTQYF,TGCGCCAGCAGCCAAGAATGGTCCGGGATACATACGCAGTATTTT
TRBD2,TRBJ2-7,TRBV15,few,CATSREASGPYEQYF,TGTGCCACCAGCAGAGAAGCTAGCGGGCCCTACGAGCAGTACTTC
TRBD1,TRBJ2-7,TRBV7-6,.,CASSDRTGGYEQYF,TGTGCCAGCAGCGATCGGACAGGGGGTTACGAGCAGTACTTC
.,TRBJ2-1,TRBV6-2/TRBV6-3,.,CASSSYGATGEQFF,TGTGCCAGCAGTTCGTACGGCGCGACCGGTGAGCAGTTCTTC
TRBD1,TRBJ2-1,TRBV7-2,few,CASSQQGQGNEQFF,TGTGCCAGCAGCCAACAGGGGCAGGGGAATGAGCAGTTCTTC
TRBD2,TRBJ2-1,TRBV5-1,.,CASKQWTSGSNEQFF,TGCGCCAGCAAACAGTGGACTAGCGGGAGTAATGAGCAGTTCTTC
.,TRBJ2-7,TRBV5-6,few,CASSLGTDYEQYF,TGTGCCAGCAGCTTGGGGACAGACTACGAGCAGTACTTC
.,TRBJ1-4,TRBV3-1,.,CASSHGTPNEKLFF,TGTGCCAGCAGCCACGGGACCCCCAATGAAAAACTGTTTTTT
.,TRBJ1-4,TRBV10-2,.,CANSEGYRLKDEKLFF,TGCGCCAACAGTGAGGGCTACCGGCTGAAGGATGAAAAACTGTTTTTT
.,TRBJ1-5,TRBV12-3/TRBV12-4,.,CASSLEGEGGQPQHF,TGTGCCAGCAGTTTAGAGGGGGAGGGGGGTCAGCCCCAGCATTTT
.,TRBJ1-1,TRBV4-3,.,CASSQDLGKAFF,TGCGCCAGCAGCCAAGATTTGGGGAAAGCTTTCTTT